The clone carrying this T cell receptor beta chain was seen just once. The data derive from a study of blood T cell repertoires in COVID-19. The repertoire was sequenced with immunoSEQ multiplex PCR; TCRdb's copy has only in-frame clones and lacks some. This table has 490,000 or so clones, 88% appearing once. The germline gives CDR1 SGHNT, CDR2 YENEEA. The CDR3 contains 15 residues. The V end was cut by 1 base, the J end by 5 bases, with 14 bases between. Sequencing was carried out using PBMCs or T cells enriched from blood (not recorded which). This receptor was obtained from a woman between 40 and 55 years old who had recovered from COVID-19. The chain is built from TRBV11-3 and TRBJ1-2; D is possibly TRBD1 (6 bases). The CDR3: CASSLVSGQGYGYTF. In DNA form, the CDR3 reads TGTGCCAGCAGCTTAGTATCCGGCCAGGGGTATGGCTACACCTTC.